Below are 14 T cell receptor beta chains sequenced from a single sample in a study of T cell repertoires in cytomegalovirus infection. Antigens for these TCRs are unknown. MiXCR, run by TCRdb on the reads, gives a single entry per CDR3 protein. The repertoire holds some 940,000 distinct CDR3 sequences, with approximately 31% as singletons. The sequencing here drew on cultured CD8+ T cells from PBMCs, taken from culture after CMV antigen stimulation. The receptor set was obtained from a human donor in good health (CMV status not recorded). Some clones in this sample may be carry-over from other donors' samples.

This clonotype came up many times. The gene calls are TRBV7-6 and TRBJ1-1, with a weak D call TRBD1 (5 bases). The V gene's germline CDR1 is SGHVS and CDR2 FNYEAQ. Trimming cost V 5 bases and J 10 bases, with 11 bases left between them. The CDR3 spans 11 residues. CDR3 coding DNA: TGTGCCAGCAGCGATTCAGGGCCAGCTTTCTTT. Protein product: CASSDSGPAFF.

This clonotype was counted a single time. This chain joins TRBV4-1 and TRBJ1-1, with D maybe TRBD1 (6 bases). V was shortened by 7 bases and J by 3 bases, with 12 bases between the two germline ends. CDR3 length: 13 residues. Germline V gene lookup returns CDR1 MGHRA and CDR2 YSYEKL. This CDR3 is CASTTGSDTEAFF. As DNA, the CDR3 is TGCGCCAGCACCACAGGGTCTGACACTGAAGCTTTCTTT.

The chain couples TRBV7-2 to TRBJ1-1; 10 bases are shared with TRBD1. The V gene end was trimmed by 8 bases and the J gene end by 4 bases; junction bases not matched to a gene: 7. Per the germline V gene, CDR1 is SGHTA and CDR2 is FQGNSA. There are 14 residues in the CDR3. The CDR3, as DNA: TGTGCCAGCCTTGGGGACAGGGGTATCACTGAAGCTTTCTTT. Translated: CASLGDRGITEAFF. The full variable domain, in which reference TRBV7-2 and TRBJ1-1 provide the parts outside the CDR3, is GAGVSQSPSNKVTEKGKDVELRCDPISGHTALYWYRQSLGQGLEFLIYFQGNSAPDKSGLPSDRFSAERTGGSVSTLTIQRTQQEDSAVYLCASLGDRGITEAFFGQGTRLTVV.

This clonotype showed up just once. The J gene is TRBJ2-1, the V gene TRBV5-6, with a tentative D call TRBD2 (6 bases). CDR3 length: 19 residues. With 3 bases removed from V and 5 bases from J, the gap between germline ends came to 27 bases. Germline V gene sequence: CDR1 SGHDT, CDR2 YYEEEE. CDR3 bases: TGTGCCAGCAGCTCTACGCAGGGTGAGGCGGGGCCACCTCACAATGAGCAGTTCTTC. Its translation is CASSSTQGEAGPPHNEQFF.

The J gene is TRBJ1-5, the V gene TRBV6-6, with 10 bases aligning to TRBD1. The germline V gene has CDR1 MNHNY and CDR2 SVGAGI (reference sequence). The ends lost 8 bases at V and 5 bases at J; junction bases unmatched: 6. The CDR3 contains 14 residues. CDR3 sequence: CASEGQGGDQPQHF. Here the CDR3 DNA reads TGTGCCAGCGAAGGACAGGGGGGGGATCAGCCCCAGCATTTT.

For this clonotype: A read error may be the cause here, since a much bigger clone is one base away. The chain combines TRBV7-6 with TRBJ2-2; TRBD2 matches at 7 bases. The CDR3 is 15 amino acids. From germline, CDR1 is SGHVS and CDR2 FNYEAQ. CDR3 sequence: CVSSPSGGNTGELFF. CDR3 DNA sequence: TGTGTCAGCAGCCCCTCGGGGGGTAACACCGGGGAGCTGTTTTTT.

This clonotype was recorded a few times. The chain has TRBV6-5 and TRBJ1-6; TRBD1 might be the D (5 bases). The CDR3 is made up of 14 amino acids. Germline-derived CDR1 and CDR2 are MNHEY and SVGAGI. The V gene lost 0 bases and the J gene lost 14 bases, with 14 bases spanning the gap. This CDR3 is CASSYSPGPKALHF. The DNA of the CDR3 is TGTGCCAGCAGTTACTCACCGGGACCTAAAGCCCTCCACTTT.

There are a few counts of this clonotype. V is TRBV19 and J is TRBJ1-5; TRBD1 is a possible D gene (6 bases). CDR3 length: 13 amino acids. Germline V lookup: CDR1 LNHDA, CDR2 SQIVND (reference sequence). V lost 5 bases, J lost 7 bases, and 12 bases lay in between. The CDR3 nucleotides read TGTGCCAGTAGTCAGGGGATTTGGCAGCCCCAGCATTTT. It codes for CASSQGIWQPQHF.

The chain employs TRBV4-1 and TRBJ2-7; 11 nucleotides match TRBD1. Losses at the gene ends were 5 bases for V and 7 bases for J; bases not matched to a gene: 7. The CDR3 length is 14 residues. CDR1 MGHRA and CDR2 YSYEKL come from the germline V gene. As DNA, the CDR3 is TGCGCCAGCAGCACTAGGACAGGGGGCGGTGAGCAGTACTTC. Translated, it gives CASSTRTGGGEQYF.

This clonotype was recorded a few times. The rearrangement uses TRBV7-6 and TRBJ1-6, with a tentative D call TRBD1 (5 bases). The CDR3 has 15 residues. With 1 base removed from V and 9 bases from J, the gap between germline ends came to 13 bases. Germline loops: CDR1 SGHVS, CDR2 FNYEAQ. CDR3: CASSLEGLGVSPLHF. The CDR3 bases are TGTGCCAGCAGCTTAGAGGGGCTTGGAGTTTCACCCCTCCACTTT.

This clonotype was seen at least ten times. This sequence joins TRBV7-2 and TRBJ2-7; 7 nucleotides match TRBD2. The J segment lost 4 bases and the V segment lost 3 bases, leaving 3 bases of the junction unmatched. The CDR3 is 13 residues long. Germline CDR1 and CDR2: SGHTA and FQGNSA. CDR3 residues: CASSFGGMYEQYF. DNA for the CDR3: TGTGCCAGCAGCTTCGGGGGGATGTACGAGCAGTACTTC.

The genes are TRBV19 and TRBJ1-5; the D gene is possibly TRBD1 (5 bases). V was pared by 4 bases and J by 3 bases, with 13 bases between. The CDR3 length is 15 residues. Germline assignment: CDR1 LNHDA and CDR2 SQIVND (reference sequence). The CDR3 DNA follows: TGTGCCAGTAGTAGACCCAGGGTAGACAATCAGCCCCAGCATTTT. Protein sequence: CASSRPRVDNQPQHF.

The chain uses TRBV12-3 or TRBV12-4 and TRBJ1-1; TRBD1 is a possible D gene (5 bases). Trimming removed 3 bases at V and 11 bases at J, with 13 bases between. This CDR3 region has 12 residues. The CDR3 coding sequence is TGTGCCAGCAGTTTTTCGGGGGTCCCTGCTTTCTTT. Its protein product is CASSFSGVPAFF.

In this sample, this clonotype turned up a few times. This sequence joins TRBV12-3 or TRBV12-4 and TRBJ1-5, with 7 bases that match TRBD1. The CDR3 is made up of 14 amino acids. V shed 6 bases, J shed 2 bases, and the junction held 4 bases outside the gene matches. CDR3 nucleotides: TGTGCCAGCAGCGACGGGACAGGCAATCAGCCCCAGCATTTT. Protein sequence: CASSDGTGNQPQHF.